The 28 T cell receptor beta chains listed next were all sequenced from one sample in a study of cytomegalovirus exposure and HLA in healthy donors. The PCR used 60 Vbeta and 13 Jbeta primers. Some clones are missing from TCRdb's copy, which holds only in-frame ones; the method was immunoSEQ multiplex PCR. This sample has about 130,000 clones, with roughly four fifths found just once. The sequenced material came from PBMCs. Receptors originate from a man aged 25 to 40 in good health and CMV-seronegative.

The chain couples TRBV28 to TRBJ2-1; 13 nucleotides align to TRBD2. Germline V gene lookup returns CDR1 MDHEN and CDR2 SYDVKM. This CDR3 spans 15 amino acids. J was trimmed by 7 bases and V by 4 bases; bases with no gene match: 4. This chain's CDR3 is CASSSGLAGRNEQFF. As DNA, the CDR3 is TGTGCCAGCAGTTCGGGACTAGCGGGACGGAATGAGCAGTTCTTC.

The chain combines TRBV5-6 with TRBJ2-7; 7 positions match TRBD1. The CDR3 is 13 residues long. Trimming at V came to 4 bases and at J to 3 bases, leaving 4 bases not matched to a gene. CDR1 and CDR2 from the germline V gene are SGHDT and YYEEEE. The CDR3 is CASSLGQNYEQYF. CDR3 bases: TGTGCCAGCAGCCTGGGACAGAACTACGAGCAGTACTTC.

The rearrangement links TRBV5-1 to TRBJ2-5, with D possibly being TRBD1 (6 bases). V was cut by 4 bases and J by 1 base, with 17 bases left in between. Germline CDR1 and CDR2: SGHRS and YFSETQ. This CDR3 has 16 amino acids. The CDR3 DNA reads as TGCGCCAGCAGCCCGTGGCAGGGGCCGTCCCAAGAGACCCAGTACTTC. It specifies CASSPWQGPSQETQYF. The variable domain in full, completed from reference TRBV5-1 and TRBJ2-5, reads KAGVTQTPRYLIKTRGQQVTLSCSPISGHRSVSWYQQTPGQGLQFLFEYFSETQRNKGNFPGRFSGRQFSNSRSEMNVSTLELGDSALYLCASSPWQGPSQETQYFGPGTRLLVL.

This chain uses TRBV19 with TRBJ1-1; 8 bases line up with TRBD1. CDR3 length: 16 residues. V lost 6 bases and J lost 0; bases outside the gene matches: 9. The germline V gene has CDR1 LNHDA and CDR2 SQIVND (reference sequence). The DNA for the CDR3 is TGTGCCAGTAGCCCACCAGGGACAGGATTGAACACTGAAGCTTTCTTT. This translates into CASSPPGTGLNTEAFF.

In its sample, this clone was seen a few times. V is TRBV7-2 and J is TRBJ2-1, with 7 positions matching TRBD2. The ends lost 2 bases at V and 0 bases at J; junction bases unmatched: 4. Germline CDR1 is SGHTA and CDR2 is FQGNSA. There are 16 residues in the CDR3. The CDR3 protein is CASSLMGGSSYNEQFF. CDR3 DNA sequence: TGTGCCAGCAGCTTAATGGGCGGGAGCTCCTACAATGAGCAGTTCTTC.

There are a few counts of this clone. V is TRBV30 and J is TRBJ2-3; 8 bases are a match to TRBD2. This CDR3 has 13 amino acids. The germline gives CDR1 GTSNPN, CDR2 SVGIG (reference sequence). V trimming: 1 base; J trimming: 3 bases; junction bases outside the gene matches: 0. CDR3 sequence reads: CAWSGLATDTQYF. The DNA for the CDR3 is TGTGCCTGGAGTGGACTAGCGACAGATACGCAGTATTTT.

This chain joins TRBV11-2 and TRBJ2-7; 15 nucleotides align to TRBD2. Per germline, CDR1 SGHAT and CDR2 FQNNGV. The CDR3 totals 15 residues. V trimming: 6 bases; J trimming: 3 bases; junction bases outside the gene matches: 3. The CDR3 DNA is TGTGCCAGCAGTGGACTAGCGGGAGGGGTCTACGAGCAGTACTTC. It is translated as CASSGLAGGVYEQYF.

The rearrangement joins TRBV4-3 to TRBJ1-4; D unresolved. The CDR3 contains 16 residues. Germline-derived CDR1 and CDR2 are LGHNA and YSLEER. The germline V and J ends were trimmed by 1 base and 7 bases, with 16 bases remaining between them. CDR3 region: CASSQARQVHSEKLFF. CDR3 sequence (DNA): TGCGCCAGCAGCCAAGCCAGGCAGGTCCACAGTGAAAAACTGTTTTTT.

The chain has TRBV4-3 and TRBJ2-3; 11 bases are shared with TRBD2. CDR3 length: 18 amino acids. CDR1 is LGHNA, CDR2 YSLEER, per germline. The junction had 7 bases not matched to a gene; V was cut back by 0 bases and J by 2 bases. The CDR3 nucleotides read TGCGCCAGCAGCCAAGATCCCTTAGCGGGAGGGGTCACAGATACGCAGTATTTT. Protein product: CASSQDPLAGGVTDTQYF.

The chain couples TRBV27 to TRBJ2-7; TRBD2 aligns across 7 bases. With 3 bases clipped from V and 2 bases from J, the junction kept 1 base outside the gene matches. Germline lookup yields CDR1 MNHEY and CDR2 SMNVEV (reference sequence). The CDR3 totals 13 residues. The CDR3 sequence is CASSFGLAYEQYF. The DNA of the CDR3 is TGTGCCAGCAGTTTCGGACTAGCCTACGAGCAGTACTTC.

The chain employs TRBV4-1 and TRBJ2-2; 9 bases agree with TRBD2. This CDR3 is 16 amino acids long. Germline V gene lookup returns CDR1 MGHRA and CDR2 YSYEKL. Losses at the gene ends were 8 bases for V and 2 bases for J; bases not matched to a gene: 9. The CDR3 reads CASVGLAGRNTGELFF. CDR3 DNA: TGCGCCAGCGTGGGCCTAGCGGGGAGAAACACCGGGGAGCTGTTTTTT.

The chain carries TRBV13 and TRBJ2-7; 11 nucleotides agree with TRBD2. The germline V gene encodes CDR1 PRHDT and CDR2 FYEKMQ (reference sequence). The CDR3 extends over 16 amino acids. With V trimmed by 2 bases and J by 6 bases, 9 bases remained unmatched. The CDR3 loop is CASSLRLAGWFREQYF. CDR3 nucleotide sequence: TGTGCCAGCAGCTTACGACTAGCGGGGTGGTTTCGCGAGCAGTACTTC.

The chain couples TRBV27 to TRBJ1-5; TRBD1 is a possible D gene (6 bases). V lost 9 bases to trimming and J lost 5 bases, with 17 bases between them. Germline assignment: CDR1 MNHEY and CDR2 SMNVEV (reference sequence). The CDR3 is 14 residues long. CDR3 region: CASSRGGFYQPQHF. CDR3 bases: TGTGCCAGTAGTAGGGGGGGCTTCTATCAGCCCCAGCATTTT.

This chain uses TRBV27 with TRBJ1-5, with D unclear. CDR3 size: 18 residues. V gave up 4 bases and J gave up 1 base, with 20 bases separating them. Germline V lookup: CDR1 MNHEY, CDR2 SMNVEV (reference sequence). CDR3 sequence (DNA): TGTGCCAGCAGTTCCCGAGCATACTATAGTTTCAGCAATCAGCCCCAGCATTTT. This encodes CASSSRAYYSFSNQPQHF.

This clone was counted between two and nine times. The chain is built from TRBV27 and TRBJ2-5; 13 positions agree with TRBD2. Germline CDR1 and CDR2: MNHEY and SMNVEV (reference sequence). The V segment lost 0 bases and the J segment 4 bases; nucleotides outside the gene matches: 2. CDR3 length: 16 amino acids. The CDR3 loop is CASSLSRTSGRETQYF. Written as DNA, the CDR3 is TGTGCCAGCAGTTTATCAAGGACTAGCGGGAGAGAGACCCAGTACTTC.

The chain is built from TRBV27 and TRBJ1-2; 12 nucleotides align to TRBD1. The germline gives CDR1 MNHEY, CDR2 SMNVEV (reference sequence). With 7 bases clipped from V and 3 bases from J, the junction kept 18 bases outside the gene matches. The CDR3 runs to 19 residues. The CDR3 region is CASTQMGGGQGAFYYGYTF. DNA of the CDR3: TGTGCCAGCACCCAAATGGGGGGGGGACAGGGGGCTTTCTACTATGGCTACACCTTC.

The chain employs TRBV5-4 and TRBJ2-7; 8 bases align to TRBD1. J was trimmed by 9 bases and V by 1 base; bases with no gene match: 12. The CDR3 spans 15 residues. Germline CDR1 and CDR2: SGHNT and YYREEE (reference sequence). The CDR3 region has the DNA TGTGCCAGCAGCTTGCCCCAGGACAGGGACGTCTTGCAGTACTTC. It specifies CASSLPQDRDVLQYF.

The chain employs TRBV23-1 and TRBJ1-4; maybe TRBD1 (5 bases). TRBV23-1 is noted as an ORF with a role that remains uncertain. This CDR3 comprises 16 residues. V lost 0 bases and J 0 bases, leaving 8 bases between the germline ends. The CDR3 is CASSQSRTSTNEKLFF. DNA of the CDR3: TGCGCCAGCAGTCAATCTCGGACATCAACTAATGAAAAACTGTTTTTT.

This chain links TRBV7-9 with TRBJ1-1; D gene unclear. Germline loops: CDR1 SEHNR, CDR2 FQNEAQ (reference sequence). This CDR3 contains 13 residues. V shed 6 bases and J shed 5 bases, with 13 bases lying between them. CDR3: CASRETAGTEAFF. The DNA of the CDR3 is TGTGCCAGCAGAGAAACGGCGGGGACTGAAGCTTTCTTT.

V gene TRBV4-1 combines with J gene TRBJ2-7; possibly TRBD2 for D (5 bases). V lost 0 bases, J lost 4 bases, and 16 bases lay in between. This CDR3 spans 16 amino acids. Germline CDR1 is MGHRA and CDR2 is YSYEKL. In nucleotides, the CDR3 is TGCGCCAGCAGCCAAGAAGAGGGTCTAAGTGCTTACGAGCAGTACTTC. Encoded protein: CASSQEEGLSAYEQYF.

The CDR3 sequence is CASNPTSPPAGEQYF. In nucleotides, the CDR3 is TGTGCCAGTAACCCTACTAGTCCTCCAGCGGGAGAGCAGTACTTC. The gene calls are TRBV6-5 and TRBJ2-7; 7 nucleotides agree with TRBD2. In germline, CDR1 is MNHEY, CDR2 SVGAGI. V shed 9 bases and J 7 bases; nucleotides not matched to a gene: 18. The CDR3 consists of 15 residues.

This chain uses TRBV30 with TRBJ2-3; 12 bases line up with TRBD2. The germline V gene encodes CDR1 GTSNPN and CDR2 SVGIG (reference sequence). V dropped 0 bases and J dropped 2; count of bases not matched to a gene: 6. The CDR3 spans 17 residues. CDR3 in amino acids: CAWSVPTSGSITDTQYF. The CDR3 DNA reads as TGTGCCTGGAGTGTACCGACTAGCGGGAGCATCACAGATACGCAGTATTTT.

This chain links TRBV7-9 with TRBJ1-2, with TRBD1 identical over 7 bases. V was pared by 1 base and J by 4 bases, with 3 bases of the junction left unmatched. The germline CDR1 and CDR2 sequences are SEHNR and FQNEAQ (reference sequence). This CDR3 is built from 14 residues. The CDR3 sequence: CASSLEAGGYGYTF. The CDR3 DNA reads as TGTGCCAGCAGCTTAGAGGCAGGGGGCTATGGCTACACCTTC.

The chain has TRBV4-3 and TRBJ2-1; a possible D gene is TRBD2 (7 bases). The germline V gene encodes CDR1 LGHNA and CDR2 YSLEER. The CDR3 is made up of 15 amino acids. V dropped 1 base and J dropped 8 bases, with 15 bases sitting between them. The CDR3 loop reads CASSQVLGGGDEQFF. In DNA, the CDR3 is TGCGCCAGCAGCCAAGTCTTAGGAGGGGGGGATGAGCAGTTCTTC.

The chain links TRBV27 to TRBJ1-5; D call uncertain. The CDR3 length is 12 residues. Trimming left V 4 bases short and J 6 bases short, with 7 bases between. Germline V CDR1 and CDR2: MNHEY, SMNVEV (reference sequence). CDR3 nucleotide sequence: TGTGCCAGCAGTTCCACGAGTCAGCCCCAGCATTTT. Translated, it gives CASSSTSQPQHF.

J is TRBJ2-1 and V is TRBV19; D remains unclear. Per the germline V gene, CDR1 is LNHDA and CDR2 is SQIVND (reference sequence). CDR3 length: 13 amino acids. Deletions cut 6 bases from V and 5 bases from J, with 11 bases between. For the CDR3, the DNA is TGTGCCAGTAGCACCGTAGCAGACAATGAGCAGTTCTTC. Protein sequence: CASSTVADNEQFF.

The gene calls are TRBV5-1 and TRBJ2-5; a weak D match, TRBD2 (5 bases). The germline V gene has CDR1 SGHRS and CDR2 YFSETQ. V shed 0 bases and J shed 0 bases, with 12 bases lying between them. The CDR3 runs to 16 residues. The CDR3 spells CASSLGAGLYQETQYF. CDR3 coding DNA: TGCGCCAGCAGCTTGGGTGCGGGCCTCTACCAAGAGACCCAGTACTTC.

The rearrangement links TRBV27 to TRBJ1-5; TRBD1 matches 10 bases. Germline values: CDR1 MNHEY, CDR2 SMNVEV (reference sequence). V gave up 5 bases and J gave up 0 bases; unmatched junction bases: 7. The CDR3 totals 17 residues. CDR3 amino acids: CASSMGQGHYSNQPQHF. The CDR3 nucleotides read TGTGCCAGCAGTATGGGACAGGGGCACTATAGCAATCAGCCCCAGCATTTT.